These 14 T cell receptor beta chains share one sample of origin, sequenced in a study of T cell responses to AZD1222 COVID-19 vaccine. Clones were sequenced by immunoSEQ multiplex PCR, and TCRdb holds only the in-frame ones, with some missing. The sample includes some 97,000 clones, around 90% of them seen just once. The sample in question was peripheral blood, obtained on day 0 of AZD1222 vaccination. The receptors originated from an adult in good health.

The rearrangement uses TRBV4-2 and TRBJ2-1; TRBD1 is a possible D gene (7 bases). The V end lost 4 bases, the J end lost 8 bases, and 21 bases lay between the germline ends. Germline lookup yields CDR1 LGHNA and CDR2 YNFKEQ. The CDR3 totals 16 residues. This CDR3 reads CASSPGDRSPRDEQFF. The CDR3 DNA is TGTGCCAGCAGCCCGGGGGACAGATCACCAAGGGATGAGCAGTTCTTC.

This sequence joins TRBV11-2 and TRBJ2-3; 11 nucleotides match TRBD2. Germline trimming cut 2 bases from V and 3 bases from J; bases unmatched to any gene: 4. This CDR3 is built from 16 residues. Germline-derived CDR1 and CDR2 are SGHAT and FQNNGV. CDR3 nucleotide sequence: TGTGCCAGCAGCTTAATAGCGGGAGGGAGGACAGATACGCAGTATTTT. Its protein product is CASSLIAGGRTDTQYF.

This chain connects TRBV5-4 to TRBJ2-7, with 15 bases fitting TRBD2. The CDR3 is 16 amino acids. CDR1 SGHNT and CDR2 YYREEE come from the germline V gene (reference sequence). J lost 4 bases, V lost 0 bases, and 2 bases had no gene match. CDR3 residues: CASSLAGTSGRYEQYF. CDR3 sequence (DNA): TGTGCCAGCAGCTTGGCAGGGACTAGCGGGAGGTACGAGCAGTACTTC. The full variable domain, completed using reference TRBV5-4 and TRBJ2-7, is ETGVTQSPTHLIKTRGQQVTLRCSSQSGHNTVSWYQQALGQGPQFIFQYYREEENGRGNFPPRFSGLQFPNYSSELNVNALELDDSALYLCASSLAGTSGRYEQYFGPGTRLTVT.

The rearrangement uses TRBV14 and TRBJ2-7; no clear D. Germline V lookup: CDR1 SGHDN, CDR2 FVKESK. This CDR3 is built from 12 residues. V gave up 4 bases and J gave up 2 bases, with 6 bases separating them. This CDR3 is CASSLEPYEQYF. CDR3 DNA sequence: TGTGCCAGCAGCCTGGAACCCTACGAGCAGTACTTC.

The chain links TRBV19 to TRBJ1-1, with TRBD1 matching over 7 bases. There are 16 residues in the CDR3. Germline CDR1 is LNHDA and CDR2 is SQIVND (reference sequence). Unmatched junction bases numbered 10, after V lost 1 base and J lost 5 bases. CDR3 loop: CASSIVLEGALTEAFF. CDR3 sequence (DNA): TGTGCCAGTAGTATAGTTCTTGAGGGGGCTTTGACTGAAGCTTTCTTT.

In DNA form, the CDR3 reads TGTGCCAGCAGCTTATATTTAGACGGACAGGGTTCAACTAATGAAAAACTGTTTTTT. Translated: CASSLYLDGQGSTNEKLFF. The chain joins TRBV5-5 to TRBJ1-4, with 8 bases identical to TRBD1. CDR3 length: 19 residues. Losses at the gene ends were 2 bases for V and 0 bases for J; bases not matched to a gene: 12. The germline gives CDR1 SGHKS, CDR2 YYEKEE (reference sequence).

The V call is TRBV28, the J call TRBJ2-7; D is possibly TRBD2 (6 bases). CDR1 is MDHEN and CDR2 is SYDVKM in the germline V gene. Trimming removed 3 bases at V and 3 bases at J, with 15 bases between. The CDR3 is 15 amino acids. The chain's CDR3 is CASSFRRDPFYEQYF. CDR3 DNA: TGTGCCAGCAGTTTCCGGCGGGACCCCTTCTACGAGCAGTACTTC.

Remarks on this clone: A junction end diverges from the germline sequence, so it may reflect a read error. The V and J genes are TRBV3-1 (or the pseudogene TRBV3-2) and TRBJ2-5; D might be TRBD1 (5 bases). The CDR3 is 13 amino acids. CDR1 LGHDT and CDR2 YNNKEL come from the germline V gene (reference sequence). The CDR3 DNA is TGTGCCAGCAGCCTGTTACAGGTCCCCAGGGTGGACTTC. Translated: CASSLLQVPRVDF.

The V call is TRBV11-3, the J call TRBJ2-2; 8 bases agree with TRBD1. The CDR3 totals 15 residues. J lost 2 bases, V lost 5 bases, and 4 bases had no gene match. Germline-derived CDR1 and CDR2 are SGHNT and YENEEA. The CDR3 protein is CASSKDRVNTGELFF. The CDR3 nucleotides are TGTGCCAGCAGCAAGGACAGGGTAAACACCGGGGAGCTGTTTTTT.

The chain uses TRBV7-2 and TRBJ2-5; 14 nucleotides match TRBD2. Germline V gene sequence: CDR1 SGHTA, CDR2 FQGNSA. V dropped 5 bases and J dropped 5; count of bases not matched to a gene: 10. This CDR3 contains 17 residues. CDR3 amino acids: CASSLGLAGGREETQYF. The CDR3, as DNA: TGTGCCAGCAGCCTCGGACTAGCGGGAGGAAGAGAGGAGACCCAGTACTTC.

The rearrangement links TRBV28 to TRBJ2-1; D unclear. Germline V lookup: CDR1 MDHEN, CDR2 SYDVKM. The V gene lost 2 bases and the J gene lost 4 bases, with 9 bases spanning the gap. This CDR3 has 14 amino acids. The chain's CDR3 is CASSLGVEYNEQFF. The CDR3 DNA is TGTGCCAGCAGTTTAGGGGTAGAATACAATGAGCAGTTCTTC.

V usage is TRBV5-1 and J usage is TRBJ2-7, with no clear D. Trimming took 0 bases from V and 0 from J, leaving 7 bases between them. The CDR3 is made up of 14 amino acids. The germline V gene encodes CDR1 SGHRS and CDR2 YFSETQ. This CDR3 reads CASSLGVSSYEQYF. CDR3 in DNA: TGCGCCAGCAGCTTGGGGGTCTCCTCCTACGAGCAGTACTTC. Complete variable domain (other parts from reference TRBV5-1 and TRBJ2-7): KAGVTQTPRYLIKTRGQQVTLSCSPISGHRSVSWYQQTPGQGLQFLFEYFSETQRNKGNFPGRFSGRQFSNSRSEMNVSTLELGDSALYLCASSLGVSSYEQYFGPGTRLTVT.

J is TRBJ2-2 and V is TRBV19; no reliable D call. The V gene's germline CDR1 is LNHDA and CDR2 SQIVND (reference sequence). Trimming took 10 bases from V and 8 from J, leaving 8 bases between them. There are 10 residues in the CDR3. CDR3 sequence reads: CATRAGELFF. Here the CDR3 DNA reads TGTGCCACCCGAGCGGGGGAGCTGTTTTTT.

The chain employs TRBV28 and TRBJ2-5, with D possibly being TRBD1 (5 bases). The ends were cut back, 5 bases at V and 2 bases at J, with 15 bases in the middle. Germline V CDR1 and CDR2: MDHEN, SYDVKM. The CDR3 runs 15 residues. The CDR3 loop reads CASSGWAGQQETQYF. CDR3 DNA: TGTGCCAGCAGTGGTTGGGCAGGGCAACAAGAGACCCAGTACTTC.